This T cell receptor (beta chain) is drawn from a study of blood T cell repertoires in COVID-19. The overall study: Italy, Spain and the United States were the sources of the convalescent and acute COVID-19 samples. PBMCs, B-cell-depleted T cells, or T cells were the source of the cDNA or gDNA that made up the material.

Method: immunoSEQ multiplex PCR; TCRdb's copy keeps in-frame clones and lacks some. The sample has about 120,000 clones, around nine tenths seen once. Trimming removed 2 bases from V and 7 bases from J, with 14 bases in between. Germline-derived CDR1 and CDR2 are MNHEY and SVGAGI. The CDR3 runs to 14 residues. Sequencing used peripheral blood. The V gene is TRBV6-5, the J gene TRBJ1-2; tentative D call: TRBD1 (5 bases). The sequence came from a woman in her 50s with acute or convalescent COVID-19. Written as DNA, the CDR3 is TGTGCCAGCAGTTACATGGGGAAGGGGCCTGGCTACACCTTC. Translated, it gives CASSYMGKGPGYTF.